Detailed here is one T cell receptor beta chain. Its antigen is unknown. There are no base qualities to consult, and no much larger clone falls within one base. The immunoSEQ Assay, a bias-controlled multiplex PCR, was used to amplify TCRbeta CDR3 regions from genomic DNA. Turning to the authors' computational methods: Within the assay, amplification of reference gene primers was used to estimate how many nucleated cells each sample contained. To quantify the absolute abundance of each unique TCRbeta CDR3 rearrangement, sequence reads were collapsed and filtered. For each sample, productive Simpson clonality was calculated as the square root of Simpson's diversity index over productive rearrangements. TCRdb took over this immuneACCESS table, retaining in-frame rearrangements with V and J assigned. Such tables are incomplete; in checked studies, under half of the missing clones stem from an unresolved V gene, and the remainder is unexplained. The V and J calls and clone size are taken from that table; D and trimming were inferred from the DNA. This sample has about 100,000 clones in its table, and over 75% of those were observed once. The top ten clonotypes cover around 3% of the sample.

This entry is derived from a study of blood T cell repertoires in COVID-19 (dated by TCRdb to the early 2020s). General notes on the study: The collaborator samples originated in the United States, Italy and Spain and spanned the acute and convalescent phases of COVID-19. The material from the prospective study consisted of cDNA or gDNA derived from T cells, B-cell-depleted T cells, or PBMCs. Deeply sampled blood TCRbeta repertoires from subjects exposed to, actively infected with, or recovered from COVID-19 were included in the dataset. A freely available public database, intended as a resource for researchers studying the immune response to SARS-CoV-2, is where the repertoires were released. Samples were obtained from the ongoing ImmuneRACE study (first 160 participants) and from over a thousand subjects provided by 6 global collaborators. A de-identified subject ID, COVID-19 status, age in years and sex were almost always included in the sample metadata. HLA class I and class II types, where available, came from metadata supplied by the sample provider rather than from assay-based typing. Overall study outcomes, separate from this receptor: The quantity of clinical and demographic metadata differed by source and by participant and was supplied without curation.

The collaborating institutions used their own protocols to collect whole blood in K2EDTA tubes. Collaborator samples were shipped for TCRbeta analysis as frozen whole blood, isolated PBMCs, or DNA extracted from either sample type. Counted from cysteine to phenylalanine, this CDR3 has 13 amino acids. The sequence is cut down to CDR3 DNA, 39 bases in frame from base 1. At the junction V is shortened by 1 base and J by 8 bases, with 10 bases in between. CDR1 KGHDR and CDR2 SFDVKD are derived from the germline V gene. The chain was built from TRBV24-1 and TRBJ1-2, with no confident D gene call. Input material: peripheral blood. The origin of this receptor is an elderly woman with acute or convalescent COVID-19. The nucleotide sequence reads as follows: TGTGCCACCAGTGATTTCGGAGGGTACGGCTACACCTTC. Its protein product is CATSDFGGYGYTF.